This paragraph reports one TCR beta chain. The target of this receptor is not known. No much larger clone exists at a distance of one base, and base qualities are not known. The record originates from a study of CXCR3 chemokines and chemotherapy response in bladder cancer (dated by TCRdb to between 2021 and 2022). Study-wide context: Whether chemotherapy response in human bladder cancer was predicted by intratumoral CXCR3 chemokine system activity was examined in the study.

The V end gives up 7 bases and the J end 3 bases, leaving 4 bases in the junction not matched to a gene. Counted from cysteine to phenylalanine, this CDR3 has 14 amino acids. The sequence is cut down to CDR3 DNA, 42 bases in frame from base 1. Libraries were prepared through PCR. Data came from an Illumina HiSeq 2500. TCRdb passed the public sequencing reads through fastp at Q25 and MiXCR, retaining productive beta sequences. Rows merge per CDR3 protein into single entries with the most common DNA and genes. This sample has 8,100 or so distinct CDR3 sequences in its table, and around 13% of those were observed once. 15% to 20% of the sample is in the top ten clones.

This chain joins TRBV12-3 or TRBV12-4 to TRBJ1-3, and 9 junctional nucleotides match TRBD1. Specimen collection occurred from a patient whose treatment included neoadjuvant chemotherapy. The sequence derives from a human donor with bladder cancer that responded to neoadjuvant chemotherapy. The nucleotides read TGTGCCAGCATGCTGACAGGGGGTGGAAACACCATATATTTT. This sequence encodes CASMLTGGGNTIYF.